The entry that follows covers one T cell receptor beta chain sequence. It has no known antigen specificity. No base quality values were provided; no much bigger clone lies one nucleotide off. The CDR1 and CDR2 encoded by the germline V gene are SGHTA and FQGTGA. Germline trimming: 2 bases from V, 2 bases from J; junction bases outside gene matches: 3. The cysteine opens and the phenylalanine closes a CDR3 of 15 amino acids. The sequence is cut down to CDR3 DNA, 45 bases in frame from base 1. The study was a case-control design nested within a healthcare worker cohort in London, UK, with weekly nasopharyngeal swab PCR tests and blood sampling. Between 23 and 31 March 2020, the week of the UK lockdown, healthcare workers were enrolled and then followed up weekly for as long as 16 weeks. Libraries were made using 5' RACE. TCRdb lists the instrument as NextSeq 500. To correct for sequencing error and PCR bias, the TCR library protocol tagged individual cDNA molecules with unique molecular identifiers. TCR alpha and beta chains were both sequenced, and the abundances of alpha and beta sequences in each sample were closely correlated with each other. Per the source publication's procedure: Decombinator V4 was used to annotate the V gene, J gene and CDR3 of the TCR sequences. Expanded TCRs were defined as changing significantly between any two time points under a Poisson model with p below 0.0001. Abundances of TCRs were expressed as counts per million after normalisation to the total number of TCRs sequenced in each sample. MAIT TCRs were defined by TRAV1-2 paired with TRAJ12, TRAJ20 or TRAJ33, and iNKT TCRs by TRAV10 paired with TRAJ18. VDJdb, accessed 1 November 2021, was searched for CMV, EBV and SARS-CoV-2 annotated TCRs, with TCRs annotated for multiple antigens excluded. TCRdb handled the public reads itself, with Q25 trimming in fastp and clone calling in MiXCR, and kept productive beta chains. Rows with a matching CDR3 protein are joined into one entry that keeps the most common DNA and genes. The V and J calls reflect TCRdb's pipeline rather than the authors' work. The sample has some 46,000 distinct CDR3 sequences on record, approximately 6.1% of them singletons. The ten largest clonotypes hold about an eighth of the sample.

The data were taken from a study of early T cells in non-severe SARS-CoV-2 infection (TCRdb year 2021). Study-wide context: TCR sequencing used bulk RNA from unsorted whole blood, so alpha and beta chains could not be paired. Overall results and qualifications from the work: Matching against VDJdb was skewed toward anti-spike CD8 responses, likely underestimated virus-specific expansions, and missed private and CD4 specificities.

Sample: whole blood. This receptor was obtained from an adult who was a healthcare worker with PCR-confirmed SARS-CoV-2 infection or an uninfected control (not recorded which). The chain was built from TRBV7-3 and TRBJ2-3; TRBD1 fits 8 bases in the junction. The CDR3 reads CASSLLDRDTDTQYF. Here is the DNA: TGTGCCAGCAGCTTACTGGACAGGGACACAGATACGCAGTATTTT.